The 23 T cell receptor beta chains below were found in one sample sequenced in a study of T cell repertoires in cytomegalovirus infection. Using its own MiXCR run on the reads, TCRdb lists one record per CDR3 protein. The repertoire has hundreds of thousands of distinct CDR3 sequences, about 33% of them found once; the top ten carry around 13%. Input material: PBMCs. Receptor source: a human donor in good health (CMV status not recorded). Some clones in this sample may be carry-over from other donors' samples.

Regarding this clonotype: One junction end disagrees with the germline gene, perhaps due to a read error. This chain links TRBV7-7 with TRBJ2-5; possibly TRBD2 for D (6 bases). CDR1 is SSHAT, CDR2 FNYEAQ, per germline (reference sequence). There are 14 residues in the CDR3. CDR3 coding DNA: TGTGCTAGCAGCTTCGGAGGGTCCGATGAGACCCAGTACTTC. It specifies CASSFGGSDETQYF.

This chain links TRBV20-1 with TRBJ1-6, with 7 bases aligning to TRBD1. The CDR3 is 13 residues long. Unmatched junction bases numbered 5, after V lost 1 base and J lost 11 bases. Germline-derived CDR1 and CDR2 are DFQATT and SNEGSKA (reference sequence). The CDR3 DNA sequence: TGCAGTGCTAGAGGGCAGGGGGTCACACCCCTCCACTTT. It is translated as CSARGQGVTPLHF.

A word on this clonotype: This is likely a read error, given that the CDR3 carries no conserved phenylalanine or tryptophan at its end. The chain carries TRBV14 and TRBJ2-7; TRBD1 aligns across 8 bases. V lost 4 bases, J lost 4 bases, and 9 bases stayed unmatched. The CDR3 totals 15 residues. CDR1 and CDR2 (germline): SGHDN, FVKESK. The CDR3 sequence is CASSLATGVMYEQYL. CDR3 in DNA: TGTGCCAGCAGCCTAGCGACAGGGGTGATGTACGAGCAGTACTTA.

The chain joins TRBV27 to TRBJ2-1; TRBD2 matches at 15 bases. Germline CDR1 MNHEY, CDR2 SMNVEV (reference sequence). The CDR3 totals 20 residues. V was pared by 4 bases and J by 6 bases, with 16 bases of the junction left unmatched. The DNA of the CDR3 is TGTGCCAGCAGTTCGAGGACTAGCGGGGGGGCCCGGCCTCCTTCCAATGAGCAGTTCTTC. Encoded protein: CASSSRTSGGARPPSNEQFF.

The chain employs TRBV5-6 and TRBJ1-5; TRBD1 is a possible D gene (5 bases). CDR3 length: 14 residues. V was shortened by 4 bases and J by 7 bases, with 15 bases between the two germline ends. Germline CDR1 is SGHDT and CDR2 is YYEEEE. The CDR3 DNA follows: TGTGCCAGCAGCCCCGGGGTGGGGGACCAGCCCCAGCATTTT. This codes for CASSPGVGDQPQHF.

The sample holds a few counts of this clonotype. The chain is built from TRBV7-2 and TRBJ1-1, with a possible D match to TRBD1 (5 bases). This CDR3 contains 17 residues. Germline V gene data show CDR1 as SGHTA and CDR2 as FQGNSA. Trimming took off 5 bases at V and 4 bases at J, with 23 bases between the two ends. In nucleotides, the CDR3 is TGTGCCAGCAGCCCATTCGGAACGAGGGTGAGGGGCACTGAAGCTTTCTTT. Translated: CASSPFGTRVRGTEAFF.

This clonotype turned up a few times. This sequence joins TRBV20-1 and TRBJ2-7; 8 positions match TRBD1. After removal of 6 bases from V and 2 bases from J, the junction contained 6 bases not matched to a gene. This CDR3 has 13 residues. The germline V gene encodes CDR1 DFQATT and CDR2 SNEGSKA (reference sequence). CDR3 loop: CSAPGQDPYEQYF. As DNA, the CDR3 is TGCAGTGCCCCGGGACAGGACCCCTACGAGCAGTACTTC.

The genes are TRBV20-1 and TRBJ2-7; tentatively, D is TRBD2 (5 bases). The germline V and J ends were trimmed by 4 bases and 7 bases, with 20 bases remaining between them. CDR3 length equals 14 residues. Looked up from germline, CDR1 is DFQATT and CDR2 is SNEGSKA (reference sequence). The DNA of the CDR3 is TGCAGTGCTACTCGAGGCACAGCAAGGGAGGAGCAGTACTTC. It is translated as CSATRGTAREEQYF.

The chain couples TRBV28 to TRBJ2-6; TRBD1 is a possible D gene (5 bases). V was trimmed by 5 bases and J by 0 bases, leaving 17 bases between them. This CDR3 has 18 residues. CDR1 MDHEN and CDR2 SYDVKM come from the germline V gene. CDR3 sequence (DNA): TGTGCCAGCAGTCCCAGGGCAGGCCCCCTCTCTGGGGCCAACGTCCTGACTTTC. This sequence encodes CASSPRAGPLSGANVLTF.

CDR3 amino acids: CASSSNTGTDTQYF. The DNA of the CDR3 is TGTGCCAGCAGCTCAAACACCGGCACAGATACGCAGTATTTT. The chain joins TRBV11-3 to TRBJ2-3; D is unclear. CDR3 length equals 14 residues. The germline gives CDR1 SGHNT, CDR2 YENEEA. With 4 bases removed from V and 1 base from J, the gap between germline ends came to 9 bases.

This clonotype came up a few times. The chain employs TRBV6-4 and TRBJ1-2; D gene unclear. V was trimmed by 3 bases and J by 7 bases, leaving 15 bases between them. Germline V gives CDR1 MRHNA, CDR2 SNTAGT. The CDR3 spans 14 residues. CDR3 protein: CASSDGKEGVGYTF. As DNA, the CDR3 is TGTGCCAGCAGTGATGGAAAGGAGGGAGTTGGCTACACCTTC.

Ten or more counts support this clonotype. V and J are TRBV12-3 or TRBV12-4 and TRBJ1-5; 9 nucleotides line up with TRBD1. The CDR3 runs 16 residues. The V gene end was trimmed by 1 base and the J gene end by 4 bases; junction bases not matched to a gene: 5. CDR3 coding DNA: TGTGCCAGCAGTTTAGTTTTGGGACAGGGTAATCAGCCCCAGCATTTT. This translates into CASSLVLGQGNQPQHF.

This clonotype showed up just a few times. This chain's CDR3 is CASSQEPGPYEQYF. As DNA, the CDR3 is TGTGCCAGCAGCCAAGAACCCGGGCCCTACGAGCAGTACTTC. The chain employs TRBV14 and TRBJ2-7; D is unresolved. CDR3 length equals 14 residues. Per germline, CDR1 SGHDN and CDR2 FVKESK. The V gene lost 0 bases and the J gene lost 2 bases, with 8 bases spanning the gap.

This clonotype showed up just a few times. The chain joins TRBV28 to TRBJ1-2; no clear D gene. The CDR3 is made up of 15 amino acids. Germline V gene data show CDR1 as MDHEN and CDR2 as SYDVKM. V dropped 6 bases and J dropped 2 bases, with 16 bases sitting between them. The CDR3: CASRRPSWANYGYTF. The CDR3 nucleotides read TGTGCCAGCAGAAGACCGTCCTGGGCCAACTATGGCTACACCTTC.

Comments on this clonotype: Relative to the germline gene, one junction end is altered; a read error may explain this. J is TRBJ1-5 and V is TRBV12-3 or TRBV12-4; maybe TRBD1 (5 bases). This CDR3 spans 16 amino acids. The CDR3 nucleotides read TGTGCCAGCAGTTTGGTCGCGGGGGTGAGCAATCAGCGCCAGCATTTT. Translating it yields CASSLVAGVSNQRQHF.

CDR3 bases: TGTGCCAGCAGTGAATTTCGACAGGCTGCGGCCCAGTACTTC. Its protein product is CASSEFRQAAAQYF. The chain links TRBV7-2 to TRBJ2-5; weak D call: TRBD1 (6 bases). The V end was cut by 6 bases, the J end by 9 bases, with 20 bases between. Germline V gene lookup returns CDR1 SGHTA and CDR2 FQGNSA. The CDR3 has 14 residues. Supplemented by reference TRBV7-2 and TRBJ2-5, the full variable domain reads GAGVSQSPSNKVTEKGKDVELRCDPISGHTALYWYRQSLGQGLEFLIYFQGNSAPDKSGLPSDRFSAERTGGSVSTLTIQRTQQEDSAVYLCASSEFRQAAAQYFGPGTRLLVL.

This chain connects TRBV6-2 or TRBV6-3 to TRBJ2-3, with TRBD2 as a possible D gene (6 bases). Germline V gene sequence: CDR1 MNHEY, CDR2 SVGEGT. The CDR3 runs 16 residues. V was shortened by 5 bases and J by 5 bases, with 20 bases between the two germline ends. CDR3 amino acids: CASSQPDGTFEDTQYF. In DNA form, the CDR3 reads TGTGCCAGCAGTCAACCCGACGGGACTTTCGAAGATACGCAGTATTTT.

The rearrangement links TRBV6-6 to TRBJ2-7, with D perhaps assigned TRBD1 or TRBD2 (5 bases each). Germline values: CDR1 MNHNY, CDR2 SVGAGI (reference sequence). This CDR3 is built from 15 residues. Deletions cut 2 bases from V and 2 bases from J, with 13 bases between. CDR3 amino acids: CASSYEGLYTYEQYF. The DNA of the CDR3 is TGTGCCAGCAGTTACGAGGGGCTATACACCTACGAGCAGTACTTC.

This clonotype has a count of ten or more. The J gene is TRBJ2-1, the V gene TRBV7-9; TRBD1 or TRBD2 may be the D gene (5 bases each). Germline-derived CDR1 and CDR2 are SEHNR and FQNEAQ (reference sequence). V lost 2 bases and J 8 bases, leaving 19 bases between the germline ends. The CDR3 contains 16 residues. As DNA, the CDR3 is TGTGCCAGCAGCTTAAGGGTTTCCGGGGCTACGGATGAGCAGTTCTTC. Amino acid sequence: CASSLRVSGATDEQFF.

The chain links TRBV12-3 or TRBV12-4 to TRBJ1-1, with 9 bases that match TRBD1. V gave up 6 bases and J gave up 5 bases; unmatched junction bases: 7. This CDR3 region has 14 residues. This CDR3 is CASRSTGGGTEAFF. CDR3 bases: TGTGCCAGCAGGTCGACAGGGGGGGGGACTGAAGCTTTCTTT.

The V gene is TRBV2, the J gene TRBJ1-5; unclear D gene. The germline gives CDR1 SNHLY, CDR2 FYNNEI. V was shortened by 2 bases and J by 0 bases, with 8 bases between the two germline ends. The length of the CDR3 is 15 residues. CDR3 amino acids: CASSEMLISNQPQHF. The DNA of the CDR3 is TGTGCCAGCAGTGAAATGTTAATTAGCAATCAGCCCCAGCATTTT.

V gene TRBV4-1 combines with J gene TRBJ1-1; D ambiguous. The germline V and J ends were trimmed by 4 bases and 1 base, with 10 bases remaining between them. The CDR3 runs 14 residues. Per germline, CDR1 MGHRA and CDR2 YSYEKL. For the CDR3, the DNA is TGCGCCAGCAGCCTCCCGGCAGGGAACACTGAAGCTTTCTTT. Protein: CASSLPAGNTEAFF.

This clonotype came up a few times. The V and J genes are TRBV11-2 and TRBJ2-1; 9 bases map to TRBD2. V lost 11 bases to trimming and J lost 9 bases; unmatched junction nucleotides: 8. Germline-derived CDR1 and CDR2 are SGHAT and FQNNGV. The CDR3 runs to 12 residues. The CDR3 loop reads CASRGGRGEQFF. The DNA of the CDR3 is TGTGCCTCGCGGGGGGGCCGGGGTGAGCAGTTCTTC.